Sequencing of this T cell receptor beta chain was carried out in a study of blood T cell repertoires in COVID-19. V was shortened by 2 bases and J by 6 bases, with 10 bases between the two germline ends. This CDR3 contains 14 residues. CDR1 and CDR2 (germline): LNHDA, SQIVND (reference sequence). The method was immunoSEQ multiplex PCR; TCRdb's version includes in-frame clones alone and lacks a portion of them. The sample carries a few hundred thousand clones, more than 65% recorded once. This sequence originates from a man between 35 and 55 years old who had recovered from COVID-19. The gene calls are TRBV19 and TRBJ1-4; D unresolved. The sequenced material came from peripheral blood. The CDR3, as DNA: TGTGCCAGTAGTATACAATCACGGGATGAAAAACTGTTTTTT. This encodes CASSIQSRDEKLFF.